The next 21 T cell receptor beta chains were all read from a single sample in a study of shared clonotypes between healthy human individuals. TCRdb keeps only in-frame clones here, not all; method: immunoSEQ multiplex PCR. Here the sample spans 2 million to 2.5 million clones, about 94% being singletons. The sample comprised naive CD4+ T cells sorted from blood. Subset: CD45RA+ positively selected. These receptors all stem from a man younger than 35 in good health.

This chain joins TRBV5-1 and TRBJ2-7; TRBD1 or TRBD2 may be the D gene (5 bases each). V lost 2 bases, J lost 3 bases, and 18 bases lay in between. CDR1 and CDR2 (germline): SGHRS, YFSETQ. The CDR3 loop spans 16 amino acids. The CDR3 loop reads CASSFGTLDGGYEQYF. In DNA, the CDR3 is TGCGCCAGCAGCTTCGGGACCTTAGACGGTGGCTACGAGCAGTACTTC.

This chain uses TRBV6-1 with TRBJ1-5; maybe TRBD1 (5 bases). The CDR3 contains 14 residues. Trimming took 8 bases from V and 8 from J, leaving 19 bases between them. CDR1 and CDR2 from the germline V gene are MNHNS and SASEGT. Written as DNA, the CDR3 is TGTGCCAGCCTCGCCTTTCAGGGAGGGAAGCCCCAGCATTTT. Amino acid sequence: CASLAFQGGKPQHF.

This chain connects TRBV5-5 to TRBJ1-2; maybe TRBD1 (5 bases). Trimming took off 4 bases at V and 0 bases at J, with 10 bases between the two ends. This CDR3 comprises 14 residues. Germline V gives CDR1 SGHKS, CDR2 YYEKEE (reference sequence). DNA for the CDR3: TGTGCCAGCAGCCTGACAGAGTCTAACTATGGCTACACCTTC. As protein: CASSLTESNYGYTF.

The gene calls are TRBV30 and TRBJ1-4; 10 bases are shared with TRBD1. Germline lookup yields CDR1 GTSNPN and CDR2 SVGIG (reference sequence). This CDR3 has 16 amino acids. J gave up 8 bases and V 2 bases, and 11 bases lay outside the gene matches. CDR3 bases: TGTGCCTGGAGTCAATCTCGGACAGGGGGAGAGGAAAAACTGTTTTTT. This translates into CAWSQSRTGGEEKLFF.

The V and J genes are TRBV5-8 and TRBJ1-4; the D is unclear. The CDR3 loop spans 15 amino acids. Per the germline V gene, CDR1 is SGHTS and CDR2 is YDEGEE. Trimming cost V 4 bases and J 0 bases, with 10 bases left between them. The CDR3 DNA follows: TGTGCCAGCAGCCCCGCAATTGCAACTAATGAAAAACTGTTTTTT. Encoded protein: CASSPAIATNEKLFF.

Worth noting for this clone: This sample also contains other DNA sequences that code for the same CDR3. J is TRBJ2-5 and V is TRBV5-1; 13 bases align to TRBD2. The CDR3 totals 16 residues. Trimming took 5 bases from V and 1 from J; bases not matched to a gene: 5. The germline gives CDR1 SGHRS, CDR2 YFSETQ. This CDR3 reads CASSSRLAGGQETQYF. The CDR3 DNA reads as TGCGCCAGCAGTTCGAGACTAGCGGGGGGCCAAGAGACCCAGTACTTC.

V and J are TRBV7-3 and TRBJ2-5; D is unclear. The CDR3 has 14 amino acids. Trimming removed 9 bases at V and 1 base at J, with 15 bases between. Looked up from germline, CDR1 is SGHTA and CDR2 is FQGTGA. CDR3 protein: CASGEDGLQETQYF. The CDR3 bases are TGTGCCAGTGGGGAAGACGGGCTCCAAGAGACCCAGTACTTC.

V gene TRBV4-1 combines with J gene TRBJ1-2, with D unresolved. CDR3 length: 12 residues. CDR1 and CDR2 (germline): MGHRA, YSYEKL. Between the trimmed V and J ends, which lost 0 bases and 8 bases, there was a span of 7 bases. CDR3 region: CASSQDWEGYTF. The CDR3 DNA reads TGCGCCAGCAGCCAAGATTGGGAAGGCTACACCTTC.

The chain combines TRBV6-4 with TRBJ1-6; D is uncertain. Germline lookup yields CDR1 MRHNA and CDR2 SNTAGT. V lost 0 bases to trimming and J lost 7 bases, with 7 bases between them. CDR3 size: 14 residues. The CDR3 here is CASSDSRNNSPLHF. The CDR3 DNA follows: TGTGCCAGCAGTGACTCGAGAAACAATTCACCCCTCCACTTT.

V and J are TRBV6-1 and TRBJ1-2, with D unresolved. Trimming took off 8 bases at V and 4 bases at J, with 11 bases between the two ends. The CDR3 is made up of 12 amino acids. CDR1 and CDR2 from the germline V gene are MNHNS and SASEGT. CDR3 in DNA: TGTGCCAGCGAGGGCTCCTCCTATGGCTACACCTTC. Translation: CASEGSSYGYTF.

This chain links TRBV7-2 with TRBJ2-5; D unclear. This CDR3 has 13 residues. Germline lookup yields CDR1 SGHTA and CDR2 FQGNSA. Trimming removed 0 bases at V and 6 bases at J, with 8 bases between. CDR3 in amino acids: CASSLAWGKTQYF. The CDR3 bases are TGTGCCAGCAGCTTAGCGTGGGGAAAGACCCAGTACTTC.

This chain uses TRBV5-1 with TRBJ2-5; 7 nucleotides line up with TRBD2. The CDR3 is 13 amino acids. With V trimmed by 2 bases and J by 7 bases, 5 bases remained unmatched. In germline, CDR1 is SGHRS, CDR2 YFSETQ. The CDR3 DNA reads as TGCGCCAGCAGCTTCGGGGGGATCGGGACCCAGTACTTC. It is translated as CASSFGGIGTQYF.

This chain links TRBV19 with TRBJ1-1; 7 nucleotides align to TRBD1. Germline V gene data show CDR1 as LNHDA and CDR2 as SQIVND (reference sequence). The trim removed 1 base at V and 0 bases at J, leaving 2 bases unmatched. This CDR3 region has 15 residues. Here the CDR3 reads CASSIGGQMNTEAFF. As DNA, the CDR3 is TGTGCCAGTAGTATAGGGGGACAGATGAACACTGAAGCTTTCTTT.

The chain uses TRBV4-2 and TRBJ2-7; D is perhaps TRBD2 (5 bases). Per germline, CDR1 LGHNA and CDR2 YNFKEQ. The CDR3 has 15 residues. V lost 1 base and J 0 bases, leaving 10 bases between the germline ends. CDR3 loop: CASSQVYGLSYEQYF. The CDR3 DNA is TGTGCCAGCAGCCAAGTGTACGGACTCTCCTACGAGCAGTACTTC.

The gene calls are TRBV27 and TRBJ2-7; the D is unclear. Germline values: CDR1 MNHEY, CDR2 SMNVEV (reference sequence). CDR3 length equals 14 residues. V gave up 3 bases and J gave up 7 bases, with 16 bases separating them. The CDR3 region has the DNA TGTGCCAGCAGTTTTTGGCAGGACCAAGGGGAGCAGTACTTC. Translated, it gives CASSFWQDQGEQYF.

Details on this clone: This same CDR3 is encoded by further DNA sequences in the sample. V and J are TRBV28 and TRBJ2-7; D not certain. V lost 6 bases and J 4 bases, leaving 13 bases between the germline ends. CDR3 length: 13 amino acids. Germline CDR1 and CDR2: MDHEN and SYDVKM. Here the CDR3 DNA reads TGTGCCAGCAGCCTCACAGCGACGTACGAGCAGTACTTC. This codes for CASSLTATYEQYF. The full variable domain, completed using reference TRBV28 and TRBJ2-7, is DVKVTQSSRYLVKRTGEKVFLECVQDMDHENMFWYRQDPGLGLRLIYFSYDVKMKEKGDIPEGYSVSREKKERFSLILESASTNQTSMYLCASSLTATYEQYFGPGTRLTVT.

The rearrangement joins TRBV5-1 to TRBJ2-3, with TRBD1 matching 10 bases. The CDR3 loop spans 14 amino acids. The germline CDR1 and CDR2 sequences are SGHRS and YFSETQ. The ends lost 4 bases at V and 4 bases at J; junction bases unmatched: 3. CDR3 sequence (DNA): TGCGCCAGCAGCGAGGGACAGGGGCCAGATACGCAGTATTTT. Protein: CASSEGQGPDTQYF.

The V and J genes are TRBV5-1 and TRBJ1-6; D call uncertain. V lost 0 bases and J 6 bases, leaving 25 bases between the germline ends. The CDR3 consists of 20 residues. The germline V gene has CDR1 SGHRS and CDR2 YFSETQ. The CDR3 DNA sequence: TGCGCCAGCAGCTTGGACACTTCCAATTGGGTAGGGTACGGTAATTCACCCCTCCACTTT. Its protein product is CASSLDTSNWVGYGNSPLHF.

The chain combines TRBV10-3 with TRBJ2-7; D gene unclear. Germline CDR1 is ENHRY and CDR2 is SYGVKD. The CDR3 loop spans 14 amino acids. Trimming stripped 0 bases from V and 5 bases from J, with 11 bases between. CDR3 nucleotides: TGTGCCATCAGTGAGTCGAAGGTCGGGCACGAGCAGTACTTC. This encodes CAISESKVGHEQYF.

The J gene is TRBJ1-3, the V gene TRBV25-1; D may be TRBD1 (5 bases). The germline CDR1 and CDR2 sequences are MGHDK and SYGVNS. Between the trimmed V and J ends, which lost 0 bases and 0 bases, there was a span of 9 bases. The CDR3 sequence is 16 residues long. The CDR3 reads CASSEYRGYSGNTIYF. In DNA, the CDR3 is TGTGCCAGCAGTGAATATAGGGGATACTCTGGAAACACCATATATTTT.

With respect to this clone: This sample includes further DNA sequences coding for the same CDR3. The chain couples TRBV6-6 to TRBJ1-2, with D unclear. Germline loops: CDR1 MNHNY, CDR2 SVGAGI (reference sequence). CDR3 size: 11 residues. Trimming cost V 2 bases and J 8 bases, with 6 bases left between them. The CDR3 region is CASSYLGGYTF. The CDR3 nucleotides read TGTGCCAGCAGTTACCTAGGCGGCTACACCTTC.